The 13 T cell receptor beta chains presented below share a single source sample, sequenced in a study of vaccination effects on CD4 cells after COVID-19. The antigens for these receptors are not known. Investigators separated out CD4+ T cells once more than nine days of culture had passed. Everyone in the study got two shots of either the BNT162b2 or mRNA-1273 vaccine. Measured with immunoSEQ multiplex PCR; TCRdb has only the in-frame clones, and not every one. Here the sample spans 45,000 or so clones, approximately 70% being singletons. The material was CD4+ T cells from PBMCs cultured without peptide, obtained after COVID-19 vaccination. The origin of the receptors is a human donor who received a COVID-19 vaccine.

This clone has only a few counts. The CDR3 is CASSDWGIGELFF. CDR3 DNA sequence: TGCGCCAGCAGTGATTGGGGAATCGGGGAGCTGTTTTTT. The chain combines TRBV10-1 with TRBJ2-2, with D unclear. This CDR3 is built from 13 residues. Germline V gives CDR1 WNHNN, CDR2 SYGVQD (reference sequence). V was clipped by 3 bases and J by 7 bases, with 9 bases between them.

The table lists this clone with a few counts. The chain has TRBV24-1 and TRBJ2-6, with a weak D call TRBD1 (6 bases). The germline V and J ends were trimmed by 4 bases and 3 bases, with 12 bases remaining between them. The CDR3 runs to 16 residues. Germline V gene lookup returns CDR1 KGHDR and CDR2 SFDVKD. The CDR3 protein is CATSEPQGGGANVLTF. In DNA, the CDR3 is TGTGCCACCAGTGAGCCACAGGGCGGTGGGGCCAACGTCCTGACTTTC.

The chain carries TRBV6-1 and TRBJ1-3; TRBD1 aligns across 8 bases. The CDR3 sequence is 16 residues long. The germline V gene encodes CDR1 MNHNS and CDR2 SASEGT. Trimming cost V 4 bases and J 0 bases; bases outside gene matches: 5. The CDR3 loop is CASSARQGSSGNTIYF. DNA of the CDR3: TGTGCCAGCAGTGCTCGACAGGGGAGCTCTGGAAACACCATATATTTT.

This clone has only one observation. This chain joins TRBV6-6 and TRBJ1-1; no firm D call. Germline V gives CDR1 MNHNY, CDR2 SVGAGI (reference sequence). The CDR3 spans 12 residues. Trimming removed 7 bases at V and 11 bases at J, with 17 bases between. CDR3 amino acids: CASTERALGAFF. The CDR3, as DNA: TGTGCCAGCACCGAAAGGGCCCTGGGGGCTTTCTTT.

The V gene is TRBV7-8, the J gene TRBJ1-2, with D perhaps TRBD1 (6 bases). The CDR3 is 15 residues long. The germline V gene has CDR1 SGHVS and CDR2 FQNEAQ. V lost 0 bases, J lost 2 bases, and 10 bases lay in between. CDR3 coding DNA: TGTGCCAGCAGCTTAGCCGCTACAGGGAACTATGGCTACACCTTC. It translates to CASSLAATGNYGYTF.

This rearrangement joins TRBV5-4 to TRBJ1-4, with unresolved D. CDR1 and CDR2 from the germline V gene are SGHNT and YYREEE (reference sequence). V lost 5 bases and J lost 0, with 11 bases in between. CDR3 length equals 15 residues. CDR3 DNA: TGTGCCAGCAGGGAGGGTGGAACAACTAATGAAAAACTGTTTTTT. It yields the protein CASREGGTTNEKLFF.

J is TRBJ1-3 and V is TRBV9, with a weak D call TRBD1 (6 bases). The germline V and J ends were trimmed by 2 bases and 0 bases, with 15 bases remaining between them. This CDR3 is built from 17 residues. Germline V CDR1 and CDR2: SGDLS, YYNGEE. The CDR3 is CASSVRSQGNSGNTIYF. CDR3 bases: TGTGCCAGCAGCGTGAGGTCTCAGGGGAACTCTGGAAACACCATATATTTT.

The chain carries TRBV3-1 (or the pseudogene TRBV3-2) and TRBJ1-6; D is ambiguous. Trimming shortened V by 4 bases and J by 7 bases, and 8 bases separated the two germline ends. The germline gives CDR1 LGHDT, CDR2 YNNKEL (reference sequence). The CDR3 runs 13 residues. The CDR3: CASSPRENSPLHF. DNA for the CDR3: TGTGCCAGCAGCCCTAGGGAGAATTCACCCCTCCACTTT.

This chain uses TRBV27 with TRBJ1-2; D call uncertain. The CDR3 runs 16 residues. Trimming shortened V by 3 bases and J by 6 bases, and 20 bases separated the two germline ends. Germline V lookup: CDR1 MNHEY, CDR2 SMNVEV (reference sequence). CDR3 sequence reads: CASSFSWARVFDGYTF. The DNA for the CDR3 is TGTGCCAGCAGTTTTTCCTGGGCGCGGGTATTTGATGGCTACACCTTC.

The genes are TRBV12-3 or TRBV12-4 and TRBJ1-2; 7 bases are a match to TRBD1. V dropped 8 bases and J dropped 0; count of bases not matched to a gene: 3. The CDR3 is made up of 13 amino acids. The CDR3 spells CASATGPNYGYTF. The CDR3 nucleotides are TGTGCCAGCGCGACAGGGCCTAACTATGGCTACACCTTC.

This clone was picked up a small number of times. CDR3 residues: CATQSGGSYEQYF. DNA for the CDR3: TGTGCCACACAATCGGGGGGCTCCTACGAGCAGTACTTC. V usage is TRBV19 and J usage is TRBJ2-7; 7 nucleotides agree with TRBD2. V shed 10 bases and J 0 bases; nucleotides not matched to a gene: 6. This CDR3 comprises 13 residues. Germline V gene lookup returns CDR1 LNHDA and CDR2 SQIVND (reference sequence). The full variable domain, in which reference TRBV19 and TRBJ2-7 provide the parts outside the CDR3, is DGGITQSPKYLFRKEGQNVTLSCEQNLNHDAMYWYRQDPGQGLRLIYYSQIVNDFQKGDIAEGYSVSREKKESFPLTVTSAQKNPTAFYLCATQSGGSYEQYFGPGTRLTVT.

This chain uses TRBV7-9 with TRBJ1-2; D remains ambiguous. Germline CDR1 and CDR2: SEHNR and FQNEAQ (reference sequence). V lost 7 bases and J 8 bases, leaving 14 bases between the germline ends. This CDR3 has 12 amino acids. The DNA of the CDR3 is TGTGCCAGCAACGGACGACGGGGAGGCTACACCTTC. Translating gives CASNGRRGGYTF.

The gene calls are TRBV6-5 and TRBJ2-5; D perhaps matches TRBD1 (6 bases). With 2 bases removed from V and 3 bases from J, the gap between germline ends came to 13 bases. Germline CDR1 is MNHEY and CDR2 is SVGAGI. CDR3 length: 15 residues. The DNA of the CDR3 is TGTGCCAGCAGTTACAAAAGGGGGACCGAAGAGACCCAGTACTTC. This gives the protein CASSYKRGTEETQYF.